This T cell receptor (beta chain) was recorded in a study of blood T cell repertoires in COVID-19. Across the study: The origin of the acute and convalescent COVID-19 samples was the United States, Italy and Spain.

In the original processing: Estimates of nucleated cell counts were drawn from the amplification of reference gene primers. Sequencing used immunoSEQ multiplex PCR; TCRdb keeps in-frame clones, though not all of them. D and trimming were read from the DNA, whereas the V and J calls and clone size are those reported in that table. The data contain approximately 450,000 clones, around 89% of them seen just once; the ten biggest clones take up approximately 4.5%. With V trimmed by 0 bases and J by 12 bases, 9 bases remained unmatched. The germline gives CDR1 SGHRS, CDR2 YFSETQ. There are 14 residues in the CDR3.

Sequenced input: peripheral blood. The chain carries TRBV5-1 and TRBJ2-1, with 7 positions matching TRBD2. The TCR was taken from a woman in her 30s with acute or convalescent COVID-19. CDR3 sequence (DNA): TGCGCCAGCAGCTTGGTCGGCGCGGGGGAAGTGCAGTTCTTC. This codes for CASSLVGAGEVQFF. The variable domain in full, completed from reference TRBV5-1 and TRBJ2-1, reads KAGVTQTPRYLIKTRGQQVTLSCSPISGHRSVSWYQQTPGQGLQFLFEYFSETQRNKGNFPGRFSGRQFSNSRSEMNVSTLELGDSALYLCASSLVGAGEVQFFGPGTRLTVL.